The clone carrying this TCR beta chain appeared a single time. The ends were cut back, 1 base at V and 1 base at J, with 11 bases in the middle. The CDR3 contains 16 residues. The V gene's germline CDR1 is MNHEY and CDR2 SMNVEV (reference sequence). The data derive from a study of blood T cell repertoires in COVID-19. Study information: Samples of COVID-19 (acute and convalescent) were obtained from the United States, Italy and Spain. The analysed material was cDNA or gDNA that came from T cells, B-cell-depleted T cells, or PBMCs.

The authors' processing: Amplified reference gene primers provided the basis for estimating nucleated cell counts. This table comes from immunoSEQ multiplex PCR, and its TCRdb copy is limited to in-frame clones, with some not included. D and trimming were read from the DNA, whereas the V and J calls and clone size are those reported in that table. The table includes about 220,000 clones, under 90% detected once. The clonotype originates from a woman at least 80 years old with acute or convalescent COVID-19. The V gene is TRBV27, the J gene TRBJ2-4; possibly TRBD1 for D (5 bases). The sample consisted of peripheral blood. The CDR3 DNA reads as TGTGCCAGCAGTTTATATGGGGCGCAGGCCAAAAACATTCAGTACTTC. Its protein is CASSLYGAQAKNIQYF.